One sample yielded the 14 T cell receptor beta chains listed below, sequenced in a study of blood T cell repertoires in COVID-19. Measured with immunoSEQ multiplex PCR; TCRdb has only the in-frame clones, and not every one. The sample records approximately 230,000 clones, around 85% being singletons. The sequenced sample was peripheral blood. The receptors derive from a man older than 75 with acute or convalescent COVID-19.

This clone occurred once. This chain links TRBV10-3 with TRBJ1-1; D gene uncertain. This CDR3 is 18 amino acids long. V was cut by 4 bases and J by 5 bases, with 26 bases left in between. Germline CDR1 is ENHRY and CDR2 is SYGVKD. The CDR3: CAISGTGLQARRPTEAFF. The CDR3 DNA reads TGTGCCATCAGTGGGACGGGCCTACAAGCTCGGAGGCCTACTGAAGCTTTCTTT.

The chain links TRBV27 to TRBJ2-1; 9 bases are a match to TRBD1. Per germline, CDR1 MNHEY and CDR2 SMNVEV (reference sequence). The V and J ends lost 5 bases and 9 bases, in that order; junction bases with no gene match: 2. The CDR3 extends over 12 amino acids. Written as DNA, the CDR3 is TGTGCCAGCAGTCTGGACAGGGGTGAGCAGTTCTTC. Its translation: CASSLDRGEQFF.

V is TRBV6-5 and J is TRBJ1-4, with D perhaps matching TRBD1 (5 bases). CDR1 is MNHEY and CDR2 is SVGAGI in the germline V gene. The CDR3 consists of 13 residues. The V end lost 10 bases, the J end lost 5 bases, and 14 bases lay between the germline ends. This CDR3 reads CATNWGGNEKLFF. The CDR3 DNA reads TGTGCCACCAATTGGGGGGGAAATGAAAAACTGTTTTTT.

V gene TRBV6-6 combines with J gene TRBJ1-4; D not certain. Trimming cost V 6 bases and J 7 bases, with 18 bases left between them. Germline V gene sequence: CDR1 MNHNY, CDR2 SVGAGI (reference sequence). This CDR3 is built from 15 residues. CDR3 amino acids: CASSYLREGGEKLFF. The CDR3 nucleotides read TGTGCCAGCAGCTACCTCCGGGAGGGCGGTGAAAAACTGTTTTTT.

The V and J genes are TRBV12-3 or TRBV12-4 and TRBJ2-1; D is unresolved. The CDR3 is 13 residues long. Trimming took 10 bases from V and 8 from J, leaving 18 bases between them. DNA of the CDR3: TGTGCCACCGCGGCGCCGGTGCTCCATGAGCAGTTCTTC. Translating it yields CATAAPVLHEQFF.

The chain has TRBV20-1 and TRBJ1-2, with D possibly TRBD1 on 5 matching bases. Germline V gene data show CDR1 as DFQATT and CDR2 as SNEGSKA (reference sequence). Trimming shortened V by 5 bases and J by 6 bases, and 10 bases separated the two germline ends. CDR3 length equals 11 residues. The CDR3 DNA is TGCAGTGCTGGGGGGTTAAATGGCTACACCTTC. It codes for CSAGGLNGYTF.

This chain joins TRBV6-1 and TRBJ1-4, with D hard to call. Germline CDR1 and CDR2: MNHNS and SASEGT. CDR3 size: 16 residues. With 4 bases removed from V and 0 bases from J, the gap between germline ends came to 12 bases. CDR3 in amino acids: CASSARTGTTNEKLFF. For the CDR3, the DNA is TGTGCCAGCAGTGCCCGGACCGGGACAACTAATGAAAAACTGTTTTTT.

The chain employs TRBV2 and TRBJ2-1; 7 bases line up with TRBD1. With V trimmed by 6 bases and J by 4 bases, 12 bases remained unmatched. There are 16 residues in the CDR3. Looked up from germline, CDR1 is SNHLY and CDR2 is FYNNEI. The CDR3 nucleotides read TGTGCCAGCAGCGGCAGAGGGACAGCCATTTACAATGAGCAGTTCTTC. Translated, it gives CASSGRGTAIYNEQFF. Looking up the rest from reference TRBV2 and TRBJ2-1 gives the full variable domain: EPEVTQTPSHQVTQMGQEVILRCVPISNHLYFYWYRQILGQKVEFLVSFYNNEISEKSEIFDDQFSVERPDGSNFTLKIRSTKLEDSAMYFCASSGRGTAIYNEQFFGPGTRLTVL.

CDR3 bases: TGCGCCAGCAGCATCGACAGGGGTAATTCACCCCTCCACTTT. It specifies CASSIDRGNSPLHF. V gene TRBV5-1 combines with J gene TRBJ1-6, with TRBD1 identical over 8 bases. With 4 bases clipped from V and 6 bases from J, the junction kept 3 bases outside the gene matches. The CDR3 covers 14 residues. Germline assignment: CDR1 SGHRS and CDR2 YFSETQ.

The chain employs TRBV5-1 and TRBJ2-3; 11 bases fit TRBD2. This CDR3 region has 17 residues. Germline V gives CDR1 SGHRS, CDR2 YFSETQ. Germline trimming cut 4 bases from V and 5 bases from J; bases unmatched to any gene: 12. This chain's CDR3 is CASSPNLSGGAEDTQYF. DNA of the CDR3: TGCGCCAGCAGCCCCAACCTTAGCGGGGGGGCCGAAGATACGCAGTATTTT.

This clone was detected only once. This rearrangement joins TRBV19 to TRBJ1-5, with D possibly matching TRBD1 (5 bases). The CDR3 spans 15 residues. The V end was cut by 5 bases, the J end by 4 bases, with 15 bases between. CDR1 and CDR2 from the germline V gene are LNHDA and SQIVND (reference sequence). DNA for the CDR3: TGTGCCAGTAGTCCCCAAGGACATTCGAATCAGCCCCAGCATTTT. This encodes CASSPQGHSNQPQHF.

In its sample, this clone was seen a few times. The chain carries TRBV2 and TRBJ1-2; a possible D gene is TRBD1 (6 bases). V was cut by 2 bases and J by 2 bases, with 15 bases left in between. In germline, CDR1 is SNHLY, CDR2 FYNNEI. The CDR3 extends over 16 amino acids. CDR3 loop: CASSEKLKRGNYGYTF. The CDR3 bases are TGTGCCAGCAGTGAAAAACTAAAGAGGGGGAACTATGGCTACACCTTC.

This chain uses TRBV19 with TRBJ1-2; D is perhaps TRBD1 (6 bases). CDR3 length equals 15 residues. Trimming shortened V by 3 bases and J by 4 bases, and 15 bases separated the two germline ends. Per the germline V gene, CDR1 is LNHDA and CDR2 is SQIVND (reference sequence). The CDR3 DNA sequence: TGTGCCAGTAGTATTACCCAGGGGACAAGCTATGGCTACACCTTC. Its protein is CASSITQGTSYGYTF.

The rearrangement links TRBV5-1 to TRBJ2-7, with 12 bases matching TRBD1. Per the germline V gene, CDR1 is SGHRS and CDR2 is YFSETQ. The CDR3 runs 17 residues. Trimming at V came to 0 bases and at J to 1 base, leaving 5 bases not matched to a gene. The CDR3 sequence is CASSLAAGQGASYEQYF. DNA of the CDR3: TGCGCCAGCAGCTTGGCCGCGGGACAGGGGGCTTCCTACGAGCAGTACTTC. The full variable domain, rest sourced from reference TRBV5-1 and TRBJ2-7, is KAGVTQTPRYLIKTRGQQVTLSCSPISGHRSVSWYQQTPGQGLQFLFEYFSETQRNKGNFPGRFSGRQFSNSRSEMNVSTLELGDSALYLCASSLAAGQGASYEQYFGPGTRLTVT.